This TCR beta chain was captured in a study of blood T cell repertoires in COVID-19. Study-level background: The United States, Italy and Spain supplied acute and convalescent COVID-19 samples.

Sequencing was performed with immunoSEQ multiplex PCR; in TCRdb, only in-frame clones are kept and a portion is missing. The table records tens of thousands of clones, roughly 86% of them present only once. V lost 0 bases and J lost 10, with 9 bases in between. The CDR3 totals 12 residues. Looked up from germline, CDR1 is KGHSH and CDR2 is LQKENI. The chain combines TRBV18 with TRBJ1-2; a possible D gene is TRBD1 (5 bases). This sequence was found in a man aged 50 to 59 with acute or convalescent COVID-19. Sequences were obtained from peripheral blood. The CDR3 is CASSPPGGDYTF. In nucleotides, the CDR3 is TGTGCCAGCTCACCACCGGGGGGAGACTACACCTTC.